The rows below give T cell receptor beta chains drawn from one sample of a study of T-cell reconstitution after alpha-beta-depleted transplantation in children. Using its own MiXCR run on the PCR reads, TCRdb lists one record per CDR3 protein. The table records a few hundred thousand distinct CDR3 sequences, 10% to 15% of them present only once. Sequenced material: PBMCs, mostly from graft donor cells, taken 360 days after TCRalphabeta/CD19-depleted stem cell transplant. The receptors come from a male patient aged 10-17 years who had a stem cell transplant for acute myeloid leukemia, so the T cells may come from the graft donor. Each CDR3 is given with its conserved first and last residue. The D gene is left open where the match is weak. Not all rows give a size; the values are once, few, many and, for expanded clones, a class.

size | J | V | D | DNA | CDR3
NA | TRBJ2-3 | TRBV13 | NA | TGTGCCAGCAGCTTTTGGGATTTTCAAATCACAGATACGCAGTATTTT | CASSFWDFQITDTQYF
few | TRBJ2-7 | TRBV7-2 | NA | TGTGCCAGCAGCCAAAGAGTTCCCGGGACCCTCTACGAGCAGTACTTC | CASSQRVPGTLYEQYF
few | TRBJ2-4 | TRBV7-9 | NA | TGTGCCAGCAGCTACAGGGACGGAAACATTCAGTACTTC | CASSYRDGNIQYF
many | TRBJ2-7 | TRBV9 | TRBD2 | TGTGCCAGCAGCTTAACCGGGACTAGCGGCTACGAGCAGTACTTC | CASSLTGTSGYEQYF
NA | TRBJ2-1 | TRBV5-1 | TRBD1 | TGCGCCAGCAGCCCGAACGACAGGGGCTCCTACAATGAGCAGTTCTTC | CASSPNDRGSYNEQFF
NA | TRBJ2-2 | TRBV28 | NA | TGTGCCAGCAGACCACAGGGAAGGGTTACCGGGGAGCTGTTTTTT | CASRPQGRVTGELFF
NA | TRBJ2-3 | TRBV6-1 | NA | TGTGCCAGCAGCCAAATACCGGGGGTGGATACGCAGTATTTT | CASSQIPGVDTQYF
NA | TRBJ2-3 | TRBV28 | NA | TGTGCCAGCATCTTAGGGGGACTACCTACAGATACGCAGTATTTT | CASILGGLPTDTQYF
few | TRBJ2-3 | TRBV6-5 | TRBD2 | TGTGCCAGCAGTTACGGACGTACTAGCGGGGAAAAGACCACAGATACGCAGTATTTT | CASSYGRTSGEKTTDTQYF
few | TRBJ2-7 | TRBV30 | NA | TGTGCCCTGCAACGGGGCGAGCAGTACTTC | CALQRGEQYF
NA | TRBJ2-3 | TRBV5-6 | NA | TGTGCCAGCAGTGAGATTTTCGACAGCTTTAGCACAGATACGCAGTATTTT | CASSEIFDSFSTDTQYF
NA | TRBJ2-5 | TRBV28 | NA | TGTGCCAGCAGTTTATGGGACCCCACTCAGACCCAGTACTTC | CASSLWDPTQTQYF
NA | TRBJ2-3 | TRBV29-1 | TRBD2 | TGCAGCGTTGAAGAATTCGGGTTCGGGACTAGCGGGGTCGACACAGATACGCAGTATTTT | CSVEEFGFGTSGVDTDTQYF
many | TRBJ1-6 | TRBV28 | NA | TGTGCCAGCGGAGCAGCAGAGGATAATTCACCCCTCCACTTT | CASGAAEDNSPLHF
NA | TRBJ2-7 | TRBV10-3 | TRBD1 | TGTGCCATCAGCGCCGGGACAGGGTGGTACGAGCAGTACTTC | CAISAGTGWYEQYF
NA | TRBJ2-7 | TRBV5-1 | NA | TGCGCCAGCAGCTCGCTGCCTGGCTACGAGCAGTACTTC | CASSSLPGYEQYF
NA | TRBJ2-7 | TRBV30 | NA | TGTGCCTGGACTCCCCTGCGGAGTACAGGGTACGAGCAGTACTTC | CAWTPLRSTGYEQYF
many | TRBJ2-3 | TRBV7-2 | TRBD2 | TGTGCCAGCAGCCTCGGGACTAGCGGGAGTGTAGATACGCAGTATTTT | CASSLGTSGSVDTQYF
NA | TRBJ2-5 | TRBV20-1 | TRBD1 | TGCAGTGCCGCCCGACAGGGGATAGCAGAGACCCAGTACTTC | CSAARQGIAETQYF
few | TRBJ2-3 | TRBV20-1 | NA | TGCAGTGCTAGTGGGAGTGGTCGAGATACGCAGTATTTT | CSASGSGRDTQYF
many | TRBJ2-2 | TRBV4-3 | NA | TGCGCCAGCAGCCAAGATGGAGAGGTCCCTCTGAACACCGGGGAGCTGTTTTTT | CASSQDGEVPLNTGELFF
few | TRBJ2-7 | TRBV30 | NA | TGTGCCTGGGCGCGGGACCCTTCGTTATTGGAGCAGTACTTC | CAWARDPSLLEQYF
NA | TRBJ2-1 | TRBV20-1 | TRBD2 | TGCAGTGCTAGTGGGCCTAGCGGGAGGAGGAATGAGCAGTTCTTC | CSASGPSGRRNEQFF
NA | TRBJ2-1 | TRBV18 | TRBD2 | TGTGCCAGCTCAAGACTAGCGGACTCCTACAATGAGCAGTTCTTC | CASSRLADSYNEQFF
NA | TRBJ1-1 | TRBV20-1 | TRBD1 | TGCAGTGCTAGAGACCCCGGACAGGGAATGAACACTGAAGCTTTCTTT | CSARDPGQGMNTEAFF
NA | TRBJ1-3 | TRBV28 | TRBD1 | TGTGCCAGTCTACCGAGGGGGCCTGGAAACACCATATATTTT | CASLPRGPGNTIYF
few | TRBJ2-3 | TRBV11-2 | TRBD2 | TGTGCCAGCAGTTCCACCCGACTAGCGGGAGCTACAGATACGCAGTATTTT | CASSSTRLAGATDTQYF
NA | TRBJ2-1 | TRBV28 | NA | TGTGCCAGCAGTTTCGACCGTAAACTAGCCAGGATTACCAATGAGCAGTTCTTC | CASSFDRKLARITNEQFF
many | TRBJ2-1 | TRBV15 | TRBD2 | TGTGCCACCAGCACCCTCGGGGGGAATAATGAGCAGTTCTTC | CATSTLGGNNEQFF
once | TRBJ2-7 | TRBV14 | NA | TGTGCCAGCAGCCAATGGAGAGGCCCCTTCTCCTACGAGCAGTACTTC | CASSQWRGPFSYEQYF
few | TRBJ2-1 | TRBV5-5 | NA | TGTGCCAGCAGCTATACAGGGTCCTCCTACAATGAGCAGTTCTTC | CASSYTGSSYNEQFF
NA | TRBJ1-5 | TRBV20-1 | NA | TGCAGTGCTAGTTTTAGCGTGGGGAGAAGCAATCAGCCCCAGCATTTT | CSASFSVGRSNQPQHF
NA | TRBJ2-1 | TRBV29-1 | TRBD2 | TGCAGCGTTGGAGTTCGCGGGAGGGCCGGAAATGAGCAGTTCTTC | CSVGVRGRAGNEQFF
once | TRBJ2-5 | TRBV18 | NA | TGTGCCAGCTCACCAGTAAACAAACCTCGGGAGACCCAGTACTTC | CASSPVNKPRETQYF
few | TRBJ2-7 | TRBV11-2 | TRBD1 | TGTGCCAGCAGCTTAGATCACGGGACAGATACCTACGAGCAGTACTTC | CASSLDHGTDTYEQYF
NA | TRBJ2-7 | TRBV5-6 | NA | TGTGCCAGCAGCTCCGGGCGTTACGACGAGCAGTACTTC | CASSSGRYDEQYF
NA | TRBJ1-1 | TRBV10-3 | TRBD1 | TGTGCCAGGGCCAGGGGGCTTGGCACTGAAGCTTTCTTT | CARARGLGTEAFF
few | TRBJ2-7 | TRBV28 | NA | TGTGCCAGCAGTTTATTAGGGACAGCGGACTACCCCTACGAGCAGTACTTC | CASSLLGTADYPYEQYF
NA | TRBJ2-2 | TRBV29-1 | NA | TGCAGCGTTGAAAACGAGGGCGGGTATTCCGGGGAGCTGTTTTTT | CSVENEGGYSGELFF
few | TRBJ2-3 | TRBV5-6 | NA | TGTGCCAGCAGCCTGGAAACTAATACGCAGTATTTT | CASSLETNTQYF
NA | TRBJ2-3 | TRBV11-3 | NA | TGTGCCAGCAGCTTAGGGGCCGGGACCTATCGCACAGATACGCAGTATTTT | CASSLGAGTYRTDTQYF
many | TRBJ2-5 | TRBV29-1 | NA | TGCAGCGTTGGGGGTCTTGGGGAGACCCAGTACTTC | CSVGGLGETQYF
few | TRBJ1-5 | TRBV12-3/TRBV12-4 | TRBD1 | TGTGCCAGCAGTTTACAGGGGGCGCGTCAGCCCCAGCATTTT | CASSLQGARQPQHF
many | TRBJ2-4 | TRBV7-2 | TRBD2 | TGTGCCAGCAGCCAGGGTAGCGGGATAAGGATGAACATTCAGTACTTC | CASSQGSGIRMNIQYF
NA | TRBJ2-2 | TRBV15 | TRBD1 | TGTGCCACCAGCAGAGGGGGCTTGACAGGGATCGCCACCGGGGAGCTGTTTTTT | CATSRGGLTGIATGELFF
few | TRBJ1-2 | TRBV12-5 | NA | TGTGCTAGTGGTTTCGGGCCGGCCTTCTATGGCTACACCTTC | CASGFGPAFYGYTF
NA | TRBJ2-1 | TRBV11-2 | NA | TGTGCCAGCAGCTTGCAGCGGAGGGTTACAGGTCGCTACAATGAGCAGTTCTTC | CASSLQRRVTGRYNEQFF
NA | TRBJ1-3 | TRBV28 | NA | TGTGCCAGCAGTTCCATCGACCTTTCCGGGCGGGGGACCATATATTTT | CASSSIDLSGRGTIYF
NA | TRBJ1-6 | TRBV7-3 | TRBD1 | TGTGCCAGCAGCTTGACAGGGGGGGCTTCACCCCTCCACTTT | CASSLTGGASPLHF
NA | TRBJ2-7 | TRBV3-1 | NA | TGTGCCAGCAGCCATGGTGAGGGACCCGGCTACGAGCAGTACTTC | CASSHGEGPGYEQYF
many | TRBJ2-1 | TRBV6-2/TRBV6-3 | NA | TGTGCCAGCAGCGAAGGATCCTCCTACAATGAGCAGTTCTTC | CASSEGSSYNEQFF